One and the same sample provided the 2 T cell receptor beta chains below, sequenced in a study of T cell repertoires in cytomegalovirus infection. TCRdb recomputed calls from the reads with MiXCR, one row per CDR3 protein. The sample records hundreds of thousands of distinct CDR3 sequences, roughly 42% being singletons. Antigens of these TCRs are unknown. The sample was cultured PBMCs, taken from culture after CMV antigen stimulation. The receptors shown here come from a human donor in good health (CMV status not recorded). Some clones in this sample may be carry-over from other donors' samples.

The chain links TRBV20-1 to TRBJ2-7; 7 positions match TRBD1. CDR3 size: 14 residues. CDR1 is DFQATT and CDR2 is SNEGSKA in the germline V gene (reference sequence). After removal of 6 bases from V and 2 bases from J, the junction contained 10 bases not matched to a gene. DNA of the CDR3: TGCAGTGCCCGGGACAGCGCGGCCCCCTACGAGCAGTACTTC. This encodes CSARDSAAPYEQYF.

This clonotype was counted between two and nine times. This chain joins TRBV6-6 and TRBJ2-1; TRBD2 matches 10 bases. Germline CDR1 is MNHNY and CDR2 is SVGAGI (reference sequence). There are 14 residues in the CDR3. The V and J ends lost 5 bases and 9 bases, in that order; junction bases with no gene match: 7. The CDR3 sequence is CASSVTSGAGEQFF. CDR3 in DNA: TGTGCCAGCAGTGTAACTAGCGGGGCAGGTGAGCAGTTCTTC.